The T cell receptor (beta chain) described here comes from a study of CD8 T cells in ankylosing spondylitis. With respect to this clonotype: Its antigen is as yet unknown. This may stem from a read error, because a much larger clone lies one nucleotide away.

Whole-study results and caveats: Earlier reports found some motif variants in synovial fluid and blood in reactive arthritis.

Library preparation for TCR beta used quantitative 5'-RACE with molecular barcodes. TCRdb ran MiXCR on the 5' RACE reads and lists one entry per CDR3 protein. The data show roughly 100,000 distinct CDR3 sequences, 7.5% to 9% seen once. Germline V gene lookup returns CDR1 LGHNA and CDR2 YSLEER. Trimming removed 0 bases from V and 8 bases from J, with 10 bases in between. The CDR3 consists of 13 residues. Specimen: blood, either unsorted or a sorted T cell fraction (not recorded which). The sequence was obtained from a male donor with ankylosing spondylitis or in good health (not recorded which). J is TRBJ1-2 and V is TRBV4-3, with a weak D call TRBD1 (5 bases). CDR3 loop: CASSQDQGVGYTF. CDR3 coding DNA: TGCGCCAGCAGCCAAGATCAAGGGGTGGGCTACACCTTC.